This T cell receptor (beta chain) originates from a study of control samples from healthy donors and cancer patients. This table comes from immunoSEQ multiplex PCR, and its TCRdb copy is limited to in-frame clones, with some not included. The sample carries under 100,000 clones, less than 90% recorded once. This clone was seen more than once but under ten times. Trimming took 5 bases from V and 4 from J, leaving 14 bases between them. The CDR3 has 15 residues. In germline, CDR1 is SGHTA, CDR2 FQGNSA. The V call is TRBV7-2, the J call TRBJ1-4; possibly TRBD1 for D (5 bases). This receptor was obtained from a woman aged 45 to 65 with colorectal cancer. The sample taken for sequencing was PBMCs. The CDR3 DNA reads as TGTGCCAGCAGCGCCGGGGGGGGTGGTAATGAAAAACTGTTTTTT. It yields the protein CASSAGGGGNEKLFF. Together with reference TRBV7-2 and TRBJ1-4, the CDR3 gives the full variable domain: GAGVSQSPSNKVTEKGKDVELRCDPISGHTALYWYRQSLGQGLEFLIYFQGNSAPDKSGLPSDRFSAERTGGSVSTLTIQRTQQEDSAVYLCASSAGGGGNEKLFFGSGTQLSVL.